The 22 T cell receptor beta chains in this list originate from one sample, sequenced in a study of blood T cell repertoires in COVID-19. Method: immunoSEQ multiplex PCR; TCRdb's copy keeps in-frame clones and lacks some. The sample holds approximately 36,000 clones, just under 75% seen once. The specimen sequenced was peripheral blood. These receptors all come from a man in his 70s with COVID-19, enrolled during active disease.

V usage is TRBV6-5 and J usage is TRBJ1-1; 9 bases are shared with TRBD1. Germline CDR1 is MNHEY and CDR2 is SVGAGI. This CDR3 has 16 residues. The trim removed 2 bases at V and 3 bases at J, leaving 7 bases unmatched. The CDR3 sequence is CASSYGGTGIYTEAFF. The CDR3, as DNA: TGTGCCAGCAGTTACGGAGGGACAGGGATATACACTGAAGCTTTCTTT.

The chain has TRBV14 and TRBJ2-2, with 8 positions matching TRBD1. The V segment lost 4 bases and the J segment 4 bases; nucleotides outside the gene matches: 5. The CDR3 consists of 15 residues. Per the germline V gene, CDR1 is SGHDN and CDR2 is FVKESK. Here the CDR3 reads CASSRNRGSTGELFF. The CDR3 DNA reads TGTGCCAGCAGCCGGAACAGGGGGAGCACCGGGGAGCTGTTTTTT.

V and J are TRBV18 and TRBJ1-1; D call uncertain. This CDR3 is 15 amino acids long. The ends were cut back, 5 bases at V and 2 bases at J, with 15 bases in the middle. Germline V CDR1 and CDR2: KGHSH, LQKENI. The CDR3 nucleotides are TGTGCCAGCTCATGGCAGCGTAGAACTAACACTGAAGCTTTCTTT. Translating gives CASSWQRRTNTEAFF.

The rearrangement joins TRBV6-2 or TRBV6-3 to TRBJ1-2; 10 bases map to TRBD1. The CDR3 spans 13 residues. The germline V gene encodes CDR1 MNHEY and CDR2 SVGEGT. V shed 6 bases, J shed 6 bases, and the junction held 4 bases outside the gene matches. Written as DNA, the CDR3 is TGTGCCAGCAGCCGGGACAGGGGAAATGGCTACACCTTC. Its translation: CASSRDRGNGYTF.

The chain recombines TRBV9 with TRBJ1-6; D is unclear. Between the trimmed V and J ends, which lost 1 base and 7 bases, there was a span of 12 bases. This CDR3 spans 15 amino acids. Per germline, CDR1 SGDLS and CDR2 YYNGEE. This CDR3 reads CASSVYDLRNSPLHF. The CDR3 nucleotides read TGTGCCAGCAGCGTATACGACCTCAGGAATTCACCCCTCCACTTT. Drawing the rest from reference TRBV9 and TRBJ1-6, the complete variable domain is DSGVTQTPKHLITATGQRVTLRCSPRSGDLSVYWYQQSLDQGLQFLIQYYNGEERAKGNILERFSAQQFPDLHSELNLSSLELGDSALYFCASSVYDLRNSPLHFGNGTRLTVT.

About this clone: The CDR3 does not end in the conserved phenylalanine or tryptophan, so this is likely a read error. The DNA is omitted, as the CDR3 cannot be located on it reliably, and the CDR3 follows TCRdb's listing. CDR3 in amino acids: CSARWGPAVVM. This chain joins TRBV20-1 and TRBJ1-2; the D segment call TRBD1 is taken from the table without a DNA check. The germline V gene has CDR1 DFQATT and CDR2 SNEGSKA (reference sequence). From its first to its last residue, the CDR3 has 11 amino acids.

This clone occurred once. V and J are TRBV19 and TRBJ1-5, with D perhaps TRBD1 (5 bases). Per the germline V gene, CDR1 is LNHDA and CDR2 is SQIVND (reference sequence). V was shortened by 3 bases and J by 1 base, with 16 bases between the two germline ends. CDR3 length: 17 residues. The CDR3 region is CASSILGRVGSNQPQHF. The CDR3 coding sequence is TGTGCCAGTAGTATTCTAGGCAGGGTGGGGAGCAATCAGCCCCAGCATTTT.

The rearrangement links TRBV4-1 to TRBJ2-7; 14 bases map to TRBD2. This CDR3 has 15 amino acids. The V gene's germline CDR1 is MGHRA and CDR2 YSYEKL. Trimming removed 3 bases from V and 6 bases from J; junction bases left unmatched: 4. The CDR3 bases are TGCGCCAGCAGCCAGGGACTAGCGGGAGCTGGCGAGCAGTACTTC. Translation gives CASSQGLAGAGEQYF.

The genes are TRBV10-2 and TRBJ2-7; 8 nucleotides align to TRBD1. V lost 6 bases and J lost 3; bases outside the gene matches: 10. The CDR3 is 15 amino acids. Germline V gene data show CDR1 as WSHSY and CDR2 as SAAADI. The chain's CDR3 is CASRQGDLIIYEQYF. The CDR3 region has the DNA TGCGCCAGCAGACAGGGGGACCTCATAATCTACGAGCAGTACTTC.

A few counts support this clone. The rearrangement uses TRBV2 and TRBJ2-7; 7 nucleotides agree with TRBD1. This CDR3 spans 13 amino acids. Germline V gene lookup returns CDR1 SNHLY and CDR2 FYNNEI. Unmatched junction bases numbered 5, after V lost 5 bases and J lost 4 bases. The chain's CDR3 is CASSTGTVYEQYF. In DNA, the CDR3 is TGTGCCAGCAGTACCGGGACAGTATACGAGCAGTACTTC.

The chain couples TRBV11-2 to TRBJ2-7; 10 bases map to TRBD2. Germline V gene data show CDR1 as SGHAT and CDR2 as FQNNGV. This CDR3 comprises 14 residues. V gave up 3 bases and J gave up 4 bases; unmatched junction bases: 3. In nucleotides, the CDR3 is TGTGCCAGCAGCTTTGGTAGCGGGAGGTACGAGCAGTACTTC. Translation gives CASSFGSGRYEQYF.

The V gene is TRBV6-5, the J gene TRBJ2-2; possible D gene TRBD1, 7 bases. CDR1 is MNHEY and CDR2 is SVGAGI in the germline V gene. This CDR3 is 15 amino acids long. The V end lost 6 bases, the J end lost 5 bases, and 16 bases lay between the germline ends. In DNA form, the CDR3 reads TGTGCCAGCAGCCAGGGGGGATCGCGAACCGGGGAGCTGTTTTTT. Its protein is CASSQGGSRTGELFF.

J is TRBJ2-3 and V is TRBV10-2; 7 bases agree with TRBD2. The CDR3 has 15 amino acids. Trimming removed 2 bases from V and 3 bases from J; junction bases left unmatched: 5. The germline V gene has CDR1 WSHSY and CDR2 SAAADI. DNA of the CDR3: TGCGCCAGCAGTGAGATTCCCGGGGGGACAGATACGCAGTATTTT. It is translated as CASSEIPGGTDTQYF.

This chain connects TRBV18 to TRBJ2-3; D ambiguous. This CDR3 contains 16 residues. The germline V gene encodes CDR1 KGHSH and CDR2 LQKENI. Trimming removed 3 bases at V and 0 bases at J, with 13 bases between. The CDR3 coding sequence is TGTGCCAGCTCACCTTCCGAAAAGAGAAGCACAGATACGCAGTATTTT. This sequence encodes CASSPSEKRSTDTQYF.

The chain carries TRBV2 and TRBJ1-5; D call uncertain. The CDR3 runs to 16 residues. CDR1 and CDR2 (germline): SNHLY, FYNNEI. Trimming shortened V by 2 bases and J by 1 base, and 12 bases separated the two germline ends. CDR3 amino acids: CASSELARGSNQPQHF. As DNA, the CDR3 is TGTGCCAGCAGTGAACTAGCCAGAGGGAGCAATCAGCCCCAGCATTTT.

The chain has TRBV6-6 and TRBJ2-1, with 13 bases identical to TRBD2. The germline V gene encodes CDR1 MNHNY and CDR2 SVGAGI (reference sequence). The CDR3 length is 15 residues. V was clipped by 6 bases and J by 6 bases; unmatched bases: 5. CDR3 sequence: CASSPTSGRANEQFF. The DNA of the CDR3 is TGTGCCAGCAGCCCCACTAGCGGGAGGGCCAATGAGCAGTTCTTC.

The chain is built from TRBV6-1 and TRBJ2-5; 9 bases align to TRBD2. CDR1 and CDR2 from the germline V gene are MNHNS and SASEGT. This CDR3 comprises 18 residues. V trimming: 3 bases; J trimming: 1 base; junction bases outside the gene matches: 12. The CDR3 region is CASSDYSVASGVQETQYF. The CDR3 DNA reads TGTGCCAGCAGTGATTATTCCGTGGCTAGCGGGGTCCAAGAGACCCAGTACTTC.

The J gene is TRBJ2-3, the V gene TRBV29-1; no clear D gene. Germline CDR1 SQVTM, CDR2 ANQGSEA. V lost 4 bases, J lost 6 bases, and 11 bases lay in between. The CDR3 extends over 12 amino acids. The CDR3 sequence is CSVGSGRDTQYF. DNA for the CDR3: TGCAGCGTTGGGTCTGGGCGCGATACGCAGTATTTT.

The chain uses TRBV5-1 and TRBJ1-1, with 8 bases identical to TRBD1. The length of the CDR3 is 14 residues. J lost 4 bases, V lost 4 bases, and 6 bases had no gene match. Germline CDR1 is SGHRS and CDR2 is YFSETQ. The CDR3 bases are TGCGCCAGCAGCGGGGGACAGGAGGGCACTGAAGCTTTCTTT. It specifies CASSGGQEGTEAFF. Looking up the rest from reference TRBV5-1 and TRBJ1-1 gives the full variable domain: KAGVTQTPRYLIKTRGQQVTLSCSPISGHRSVSWYQQTPGQGLQFLFEYFSETQRNKGNFPGRFSGRQFSNSRSEMNVSTLELGDSALYLCASSGGQEGTEAFFGQGTRLTVV.

The J gene is TRBJ2-7, the V gene TRBV7-3; 8 positions agree with TRBD1. V shed 2 bases and J 0 bases; nucleotides not matched to a gene: 6. Germline CDR1 SGHTA, CDR2 FQGTGA. There are 16 residues in the CDR3. The CDR3 nucleotides are TGTGCCAGCAGCTTATCCGGGACAGGAGGCTCCTACGAGCAGTACTTC. Its translation is CASSLSGTGGSYEQYF.

The gene calls are TRBV5-5 and TRBJ1-1, with D unclear. In germline, CDR1 is SGHKS, CDR2 YYEKEE (reference sequence). V lost 0 bases and J lost 6, with 12 bases in between. The CDR3 runs 14 residues. The CDR3 DNA reads TGTGCCAGCAGCTTGGCGCGGGGAGGGCCTGAAGCTTTCTTT. This gives the protein CASSLARGGPEAFF.

Worth noting for this clone: The junction and the germline gene differ at one end; a read error may be behind it. The rearrangement links TRBV5-1 to TRBJ2-1; the match to TRBD1 covers 10 bases. The CDR3 loop spans 14 amino acids. The V gene's germline CDR1 is SGHRS and CDR2 YFSETQ. The CDR3 region is CASNLGQGPSEQFF. CDR3 nucleotides: TGCGCCAGCAACTTGGGACAGGGGCCAAGTGAGCAGTTCTTC.